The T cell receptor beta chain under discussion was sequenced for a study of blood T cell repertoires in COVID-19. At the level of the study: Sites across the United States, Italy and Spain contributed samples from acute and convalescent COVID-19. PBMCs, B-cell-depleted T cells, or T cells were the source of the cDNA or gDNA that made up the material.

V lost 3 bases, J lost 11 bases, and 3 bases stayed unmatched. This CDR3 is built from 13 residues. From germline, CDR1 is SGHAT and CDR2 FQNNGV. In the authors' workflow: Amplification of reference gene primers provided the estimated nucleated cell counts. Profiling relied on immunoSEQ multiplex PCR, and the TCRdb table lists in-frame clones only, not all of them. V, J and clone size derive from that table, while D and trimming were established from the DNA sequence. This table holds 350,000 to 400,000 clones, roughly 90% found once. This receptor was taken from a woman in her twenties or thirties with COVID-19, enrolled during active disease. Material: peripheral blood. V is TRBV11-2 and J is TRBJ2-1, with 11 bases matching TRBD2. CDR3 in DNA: TGTGCCAGCAGCTTGCTAGCGGGGGGCCAGCAGTTCTTC. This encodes CASSLLAGGQQFF.